One and the same sample provided the 4 T cell receptor beta chains below, sequenced in a study of PD-1 blockade in mismatch repair-deficient tumors. Their target antigens are unknown. Some clones are missing from TCRdb's copy, which holds only in-frame ones; the method was immunoSEQ multiplex PCR. This sample carries about 14,000 clones, 80% to 90% of them seen once, and the ten largest clones take approximately 10%. Specified time point: identical approximately eleven-day culture without peptide (control). This specimen consisted of cells cultured in vitro, obtained from a patient treated with pembrolizumab. The source is an adult with mismatch repair-deficient cancer.

The genes are TRBV2 and TRBJ2-5, with D hard to call. The V end was cut by 7 bases, the J end by 7 bases, with 16 bases between. The CDR3 runs to 13 residues. Germline V gene data show CDR1 as SNHLY and CDR2 as FYNNEI. The CDR3 DNA reads TGTGCCAGCAACAGCCGGGCCACCGGGACCCAGTACTTC. Translated, it gives CASNSRATGTQYF. Looking up the rest from reference TRBV2 and TRBJ2-5 gives the full variable domain: EPEVTQTPSHQVTQMGQEVILRCVPISNHLYFYWYRQILGQKVEFLVSFYNNEISEKSEIFDDQFSVERPDGSNFTLKIRSTKLEDSAMYFCASNSRATGTQYFGPGTRLLVL.

The genes are TRBV7-9 and TRBJ2-1, with 8 bases identical to TRBD2. Germline CDR1 and CDR2: SEHNR and FQNEAQ (reference sequence). The CDR3 extends over 15 amino acids. V shed 5 bases and J 7 bases; nucleotides not matched to a gene: 10. CDR3 residues: CASSLTSVRYNEQFF. CDR3 in DNA: TGTGCCAGCAGCCTGACTAGCGTGAGATATAATGAGCAGTTCTTC.

The rearrangement uses TRBV5-4 and TRBJ1-6; tentative D call: TRBD1 (5 bases). Trimming cost V 0 bases and J 6 bases, with 10 bases left between them. Looked up from germline, CDR1 is SGHNT and CDR2 is YYREEE (reference sequence). The CDR3 runs to 15 residues. In nucleotides, the CDR3 is TGTGCCAGCAGCTTGGCGGGGGTTTTTAATTCACCCCTCCACTTT. It is translated as CASSLAGVFNSPLHF.

The chain is built from TRBV18 and TRBJ2-3; D call uncertain. Germline V gene sequence: CDR1 KGHSH, CDR2 LQKENI. The ends were cut back, 8 bases at V and 6 bases at J, with 9 bases in the middle. CDR3 size: 11 residues. CDR3 in DNA: TGTGCCAGCACTGCACTGGATACGCAGTATTTT. Its translation: CASTALDTQYF.